The 15 T cell receptor beta chains listed next were all sequenced from one sample in a study of T cells after yellow fever vaccination. MiXCR, applied by TCRdb to the 5' RACE reads, yields one record per CDR3 protein. The table includes approximately 27,000 distinct CDR3 sequences, under 7% detected once. Sequences were derived from PBMCs, either bulk or a sorted T-cell subset (CD4+, CD8+, memory, or dextramer-sorted; not recorded which), sampled 15 days after the yellow fever booster vaccination. The receptors were gathered from a man aged 30 to 45 who received the YFV17D yellow fever vaccine.

This clonotype has ten or more counts. The chain employs TRBV15 and TRBJ1-2; D is unresolved. CDR1 is LNHNV and CDR2 is YYDKDF in the germline V gene (reference sequence). The CDR3 loop spans 13 amino acids. Between the trimmed V and J ends, which lost 3 bases and 4 bases, there was a span of 9 bases. CDR3 in amino acids: CATSRAAAYGYTF. The CDR3 coding sequence is TGTGCCACCAGCAGGGCGGCGGCCTATGGCTACACCTTC.

This clonotype was picked up many times. The chain combines TRBV29-1 with TRBJ2-6; D tentatively reads TRBD1 or TRBD2 (5 bases each). V was clipped by 7 bases and J by 0 bases, with 19 bases between them. The germline V gene encodes CDR1 SQVTM and CDR2 ANQGSEA. The CDR3 has 17 amino acids. Written as DNA, the CDR3 is TGCAGCGCTGTGTTCGGGACGGGGTACTCTGGGGCCAACGTCCTGACTTTC. Protein product: CSAVFGTGYSGANVLTF.

Concerning this clonotype itself: At one end, the junction sequence differs from germline, possibly due to a read error. V is TRBV20-1 and J is TRBJ2-1; 8 nucleotides align to TRBD2. Germline CDR1 reads DFQATT; CDR2 reads SNEGSKA (reference sequence). The CDR3 covers 16 residues. The CDR3 nucleotides are TGCTGTGCTAGAGCCTCTGCCGGGAGGGCATACAATGAGCAGTTCTTC. It yields the protein CCARASAGRAYNEQFF.

This clonotype came up many times. This chain joins TRBV24-1 and TRBJ2-3, with no clear D. The germline V and J ends were trimmed by 5 bases and 2 bases, with 4 bases remaining between them. The CDR3 spans 12 residues. Germline V CDR1 and CDR2: KGHDR, SFDVKD. CDR3 protein: CATSVSTDTQYF. The CDR3 DNA reads TGTGCCACCAGTGTGTCCACAGATACGCAGTATTTT.

This clonotype was picked up many times. The genes are TRBV25-1 and TRBJ2-1, with 11 positions matching TRBD2. CDR1 MGHDK and CDR2 SYGVNS come from the germline V gene. The CDR3 is 17 residues long. J was trimmed by 7 bases and V by 3 bases; bases with no gene match: 11. CDR3 nucleotides: TGTGCCAGCAGTGATCCCCTAGCGGGAGGATATAGGAATGAGCAGTTCTTC. Protein product: CASSDPLAGGYRNEQFF.

Judged by abundance, this clonotype is medium-sized. This chain joins TRBV7-9 and TRBJ1-1; TRBD1 aligns across 8 bases. The CDR3 is made up of 17 amino acids. CDR1 and CDR2 (germline): SEHNR, FQNEAQ (reference sequence). Trimming cost V 5 bases and J 0 bases; bases outside gene matches: 11. This CDR3 is CASSARDRSIMNTEAFF. DNA of the CDR3: TGTGCCAGCAGCGCCCGGGACAGGAGCATCATGAACACTGAAGCTTTCTTT.

This clonotype was recorded at least ten times. The chain links TRBV20-1 to TRBJ1-4; D is unresolved. The CDR3 spans 16 residues. Trimming took off 3 bases at V and 3 bases at J, with 17 bases between the two ends. Germline V gene lookup returns CDR1 DFQATT and CDR2 SNEGSKA (reference sequence). The CDR3 region has the DNA TGCAGTGCTAGTTCCGACGGTCTGCGAGCTAATGAAAAACTGTTTTTT. This gives the protein CSASSDGLRANEKLFF.

This clonotype was observed at least ten times. The genes are TRBV4-3 and TRBJ2-7; TRBD2 is a possible D gene (5 bases). V was clipped by 0 bases and J by 3 bases, with 12 bases between them. The germline CDR1 and CDR2 sequences are LGHNA and YSLEER. CDR3 length: 15 amino acids. CDR3 sequence (DNA): TGCGCCAGCAGCCAAGACACGGGGATACTCTACGAGCAGTACTTC. This sequence encodes CASSQDTGILYEQYF.

The sample holds many counts of this clonotype. V is TRBV7-2 and J is TRBJ2-5, with D unresolved. V lost 1 base and J 4 bases, leaving 10 bases between the germline ends. CDR1 and CDR2 (germline): SGHTA, FQGNSA. This CDR3 region has 14 residues. CDR3 amino acids: CASSLERNGETQYF. DNA for the CDR3: TGTGCCAGCAGCTTAGAGAGGAACGGAGAGACCCAGTACTTC.

This clonotype came up many times. The chain links TRBV24-1 to TRBJ1-5; 9 bases agree with TRBD1. CDR3 length: 15 residues. V trimming: 2 bases; J trimming: 9 bases; junction bases outside the gene matches: 7. Germline V gene sequence: CDR1 KGHDR, CDR2 SFDVKD. CDR3 DNA: TGTGCCACCAGTGATTCGTCCCGGGACAGGGTGCCCCAGCATTTT. Protein: CATSDSSRDRVPQHF.

In its sample, this clonotype was seen many times. The chain joins TRBV27 to TRBJ2-7; the D gene is possibly TRBD1 (6 bases). Per germline, CDR1 MNHEY and CDR2 SMNVEV (reference sequence). V lost 4 bases and J lost 0, with 13 bases in between. The CDR3 covers 15 residues. CDR3 sequence: CASSSDSFYSYEQYF. DNA of the CDR3: TGTGCCAGCAGTTCGGACAGCTTTTACTCCTACGAGCAGTACTTC.

This clonotype has at least ten counts. This chain connects TRBV30 to TRBJ2-7; D is possibly TRBD1 (6 bases). Germline V gene sequence: CDR1 GTSNPN, CDR2 SVGIG (reference sequence). This CDR3 has 15 amino acids. V lost 5 bases and J lost 5, with 22 bases in between. CDR3 protein: CAWRDLGQSLNEQYF. CDR3 nucleotide sequence: TGTGCCTGGCGAGACCTCGGACAGTCCCTCAACGAGCAGTACTTC.

This clonotype was counted at least ten times. The DNA for the CDR3 is TGTGCCAGCAGCCCAAGCCCGCTTGCCGCCTACGAGCAGTACTTC. Protein product: CASSPSPLAAYEQYF. The V and J genes are TRBV7-2 and TRBJ2-7; D is undetermined. With 5 bases removed from V and 2 bases from J, the gap between germline ends came to 16 bases. Germline loops: CDR1 SGHTA, CDR2 FQGNSA. This CDR3 contains 15 residues.

This clonotype was seen at least ten times. This rearrangement joins TRBV25-1 to TRBJ1-3; a possible D gene is TRBD1 (5 bases). Germline V lookup: CDR1 MGHDK, CDR2 SYGVNS. V was pared by 6 bases and J by 0 bases, with 9 bases between. The CDR3 runs to 14 residues. The CDR3 here is CASSRDSSGNTIYF. The CDR3 coding sequence is TGTGCCAGCAGCCGCGACAGCTCTGGAAACACCATATATTTT. Based on the CDR3 plus reference TRBV25-1 and TRBJ1-3, the full variable domain is EADIYQTPRYLVIGTGKKITLECSQTMGHDKMYWYQQDPGMELHLIHYSYGVNSTEKGDLSSESTVSRIRTEHFPLTLESARPSHTSQYLCASSRDSSGNTIYFGEGSWLTVV.

This clonotype was counted ten times or more. The chain is built from TRBV5-1 and TRBJ2-1; D is possibly TRBD2 (6 bases). This CDR3 comprises 16 residues. The germline V gene encodes CDR1 SGHRS and CDR2 YFSETQ. The V and J ends lost 4 bases and 4 bases respectively, with 18 bases between them. CDR3 sequence: CASSPNGLNQYNEQFF. CDR3 nucleotides: TGCGCCAGCAGCCCCAACGGACTAAACCAATACAATGAGCAGTTCTTC.